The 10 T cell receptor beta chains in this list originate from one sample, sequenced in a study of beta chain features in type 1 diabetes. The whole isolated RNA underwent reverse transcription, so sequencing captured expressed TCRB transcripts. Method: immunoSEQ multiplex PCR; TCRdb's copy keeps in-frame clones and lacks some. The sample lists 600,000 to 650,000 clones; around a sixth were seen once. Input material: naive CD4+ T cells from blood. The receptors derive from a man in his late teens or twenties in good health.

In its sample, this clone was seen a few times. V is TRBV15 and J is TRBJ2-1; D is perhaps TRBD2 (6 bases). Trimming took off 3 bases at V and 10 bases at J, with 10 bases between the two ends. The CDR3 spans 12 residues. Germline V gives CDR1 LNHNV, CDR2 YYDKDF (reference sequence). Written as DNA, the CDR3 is TGTGCCACCAGCAGGACTAGTTTCGAGCAGTTCTTC. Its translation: CATSRTSFEQFF. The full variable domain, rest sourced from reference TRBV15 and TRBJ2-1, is DAMVIQNPRYQVTQFGKPVTLSCSQTLNHNVMYWYQQKSSQAPKLLFHYYDKDFNNEADTPDNFQSRRPNTSFCFLDIRSPGLGDTAMYLCATSRTSFEQFFGPGTRLTVL.

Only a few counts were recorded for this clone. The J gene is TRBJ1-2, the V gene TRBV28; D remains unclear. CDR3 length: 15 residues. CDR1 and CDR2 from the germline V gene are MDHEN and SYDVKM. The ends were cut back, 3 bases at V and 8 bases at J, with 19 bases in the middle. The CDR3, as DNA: TGTGCCAGCAGTTTGACGACTATTTCCCAAGGGGGCTACACCTTC. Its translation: CASSLTTISQGGYTF.

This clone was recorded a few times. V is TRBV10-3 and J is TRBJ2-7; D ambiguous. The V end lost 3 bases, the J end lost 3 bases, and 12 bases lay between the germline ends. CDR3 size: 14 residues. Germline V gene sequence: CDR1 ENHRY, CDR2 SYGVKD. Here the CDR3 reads CAISDTAGSYEQYF. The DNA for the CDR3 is TGTGCCATCAGTGACACAGCAGGTAGCTACGAGCAGTACTTC.

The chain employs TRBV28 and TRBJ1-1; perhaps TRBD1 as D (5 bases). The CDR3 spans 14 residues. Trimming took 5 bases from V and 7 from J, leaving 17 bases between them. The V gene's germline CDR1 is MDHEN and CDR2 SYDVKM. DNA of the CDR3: TGTGCCAGCAGTGCAGGGTGGGGGAGACGTGAAGCTTTCTTT. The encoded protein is CASSAGWGRREAFF.

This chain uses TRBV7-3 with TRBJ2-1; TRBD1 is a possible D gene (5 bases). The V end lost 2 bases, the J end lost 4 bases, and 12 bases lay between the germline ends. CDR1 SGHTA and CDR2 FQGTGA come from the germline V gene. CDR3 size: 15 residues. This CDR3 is CASSLGAPRYNEQFF. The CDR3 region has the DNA TGTGCCAGCAGCTTAGGGGCTCCCCGATACAATGAGCAGTTCTTC.

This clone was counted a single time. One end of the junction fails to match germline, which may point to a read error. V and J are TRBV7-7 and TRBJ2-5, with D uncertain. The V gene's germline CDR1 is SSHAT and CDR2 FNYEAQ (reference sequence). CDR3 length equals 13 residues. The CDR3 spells CASSLENQETQYF. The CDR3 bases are TGTGCTAGCAGCTTAGAGAACCAAGAGACCCAGTACTTC. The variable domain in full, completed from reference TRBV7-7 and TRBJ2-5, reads GAGVSQSPRYKVTKRGQDVTLRCDPISSHATLYWYQQALGQGPEFLTYFNYEAQPDKSGLPSDRFSAERPEGSISTLTIQRTEQRDSAMYRCASSLENQETQYFGPGTRLLVL.

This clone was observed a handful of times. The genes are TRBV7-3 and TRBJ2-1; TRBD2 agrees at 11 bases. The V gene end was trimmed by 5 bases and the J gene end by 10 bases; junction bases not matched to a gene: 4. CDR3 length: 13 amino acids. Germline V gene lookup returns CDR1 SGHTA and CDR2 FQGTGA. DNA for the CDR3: TGTGCCAGCAGCCCCGGACTAGCGGGCGAGCAGTTCTTC. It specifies CASSPGLAGEQFF.

The CDR3 sequence: CASSQVGTSGRGRNIQYF. For the CDR3, the DNA is TGTGCCAGCAGCCAAGTGGGAACTAGCGGGAGGGGTAGGAACATTCAGTACTTC. The rearrangement uses TRBV4-2 and TRBJ2-4; 13 bases are shared with TRBD2. V dropped 1 base and J dropped 7; count of bases not matched to a gene: 10. CDR1 and CDR2 (germline): LGHNA, YNFKEQ. The CDR3 is made up of 18 amino acids.

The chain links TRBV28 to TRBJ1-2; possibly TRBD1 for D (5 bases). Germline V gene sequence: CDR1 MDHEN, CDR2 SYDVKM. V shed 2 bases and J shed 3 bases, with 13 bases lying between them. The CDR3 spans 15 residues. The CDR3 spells CASSLPFGTDYGYTF. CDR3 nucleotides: TGTGCCAGCAGTTTACCTTTCGGGACGGACTATGGCTACACCTTC.

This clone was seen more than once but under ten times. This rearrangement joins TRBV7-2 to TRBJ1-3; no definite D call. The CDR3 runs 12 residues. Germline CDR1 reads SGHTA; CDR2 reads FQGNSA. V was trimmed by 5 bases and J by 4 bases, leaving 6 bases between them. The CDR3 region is CASSPGGNTIYF. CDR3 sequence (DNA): TGTGCCAGCAGCCCTGGCGGAAACACCATATATTTT.